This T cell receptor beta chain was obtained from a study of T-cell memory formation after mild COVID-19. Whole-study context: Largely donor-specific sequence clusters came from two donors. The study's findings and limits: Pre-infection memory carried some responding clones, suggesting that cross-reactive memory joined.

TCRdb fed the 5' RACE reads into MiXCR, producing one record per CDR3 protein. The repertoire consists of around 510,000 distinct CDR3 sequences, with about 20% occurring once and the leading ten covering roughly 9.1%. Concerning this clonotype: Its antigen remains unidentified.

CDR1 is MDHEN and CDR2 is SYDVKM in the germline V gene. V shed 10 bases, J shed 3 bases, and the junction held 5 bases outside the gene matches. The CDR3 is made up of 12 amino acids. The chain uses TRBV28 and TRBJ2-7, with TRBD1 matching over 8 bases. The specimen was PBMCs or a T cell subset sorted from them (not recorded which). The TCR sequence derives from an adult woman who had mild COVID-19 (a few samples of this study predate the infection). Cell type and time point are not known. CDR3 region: CATGQGNYEQYF. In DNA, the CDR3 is TGTGCCACTGGACAGGGTAACTACGAGCAGTACTTC.